One sample yielded the 24 T cell receptor beta chains listed below, sequenced in a study of T cell responses to AZD1222 COVID-19 vaccine. Produced via immunoSEQ multiplex PCR; TCRdb's table is partial and in-frame only. The sample lists approximately 150,000 clones, around 94% occurring once. The source material was peripheral blood, sampled 28 days after the second AZD1222 dose. These receptors originate from an adult who received the AZD1222 COVID-19 vaccine.

This chain links TRBV6-5 with TRBJ2-2; D remains ambiguous. Germline CDR1 is MNHEY and CDR2 is SVGAGI. There are 16 residues in the CDR3. Trimming stripped 4 bases from V and 0 bases from J, with 12 bases between. CDR3 residues: CASSFYAPANTGELFF. The CDR3 nucleotides read TGTGCCAGCAGTTTCTACGCACCCGCGAACACCGGGGAGCTGTTTTTT.

This chain joins TRBV5-4 and TRBJ1-2; 8 bases are shared with TRBD1. Trimming cost V 1 base and J 6 bases; bases outside gene matches: 2. Germline V gene lookup returns CDR1 SGHNT and CDR2 YYREEE (reference sequence). The CDR3 runs to 13 residues. The CDR3 sequence is CASSLSGGDGYTF. The CDR3 coding sequence is TGTGCCAGCAGCTTGTCAGGGGGCGATGGCTACACCTTC. The entire variable domain, with the rest obtained from reference TRBV5-4 and TRBJ1-2, is as follows: ETGVTQSPTHLIKTRGQQVTLRCSSQSGHNTVSWYQQALGQGPQFIFQYYREEENGRGNFPPRFSGLQFPNYSSELNVNALELDDSALYLCASSLSGGDGYTFGSGTRLTVV.

This chain connects TRBV9 to TRBJ1-3; D is unclear. The CDR3 is made up of 13 amino acids. V was shortened by 4 bases and J by 7 bases, with 12 bases between the two germline ends. Looked up from germline, CDR1 is SGDLS and CDR2 is YYNGEE. CDR3 in amino acids: CASSPPAGNTIYF. The DNA for the CDR3 is TGTGCCAGCAGCCCCCCTGCGGGGAACACCATATATTTT.

V and J are TRBV6-5 and TRBJ1-1; TRBD1 might be the D (5 bases). V was cut by 2 bases and J by 7 bases, with 17 bases left in between. Germline V gene lookup returns CDR1 MNHEY and CDR2 SVGAGI. This CDR3 has 15 amino acids. CDR3 DNA sequence: TGTGCCAGCAGTTACCTAGGGGAGGCCCTGGGTGAAGCTTTCTTT. This codes for CASSYLGEALGEAFF.

The rearrangement uses TRBV11-2 and TRBJ2-7; TRBD1 matches 11 bases. CDR1 is SGHAT and CDR2 is FQNNGV in the germline V gene. V dropped 5 bases and J dropped 0; count of bases not matched to a gene: 9. The CDR3 has 17 amino acids. CDR3 sequence reads: CASSQSGDRGSSYEQYV. DNA for the CDR3: TGTGCCAGCAGCCAATCAGGGGACAGGGGGAGCTCCTACGAGCAGTACGTC.

The chain links TRBV19 to TRBJ1-2; D not certain. V gave up 3 bases and J gave up 7 bases, with 9 bases separating them. Germline V gene data show CDR1 as LNHDA and CDR2 as SQIVND (reference sequence). The CDR3 consists of 12 residues. CDR3 DNA: TGTGCCAGTAGTATTCGTGGGGTTGGCTACACCTTC. Encoded protein: CASSIRGVGYTF.

The V call is TRBV6-5, the J call TRBJ1-1, with D unclear. CDR3 length equals 15 residues. Germline V gene data show CDR1 as MNHEY and CDR2 as SVGAGI. V was clipped by 0 bases and J by 0 bases, with 8 bases between them. For the CDR3, the DNA is TGTGCCAGCAGTTACTCGGCCAGATTGAACACTGAAGCTTTCTTT. Its translation: CASSYSARLNTEAFF.

This chain joins TRBV9 and TRBJ2-5; 7 nucleotides agree with TRBD2. The germline gives CDR1 SGDLS, CDR2 YYNGEE. This CDR3 spans 14 amino acids. Losses at the gene ends were 0 bases for V and 4 bases for J; bases not matched to a gene: 3. In nucleotides, the CDR3 is TGTGCCAGCAGCGTAGGGGGAGGGGTAGAGACCCAGTACTTC. Amino acids: CASSVGGGVETQYF.

The J gene is TRBJ2-3, the V gene TRBV4-1, with TRBD1 identical over 9 bases. Germline-derived CDR1 and CDR2 are MGHRA and YSYEKL. The length of the CDR3 is 15 residues. With V trimmed by 7 bases and J by 8 bases, 13 bases remained unmatched. The CDR3 region is CASKRTGVGIGTQYF. For the CDR3, the DNA is TGCGCCAGCAAACGGACAGGGGTGGGGATCGGTACGCAGTATTTT.

The chain recombines TRBV5-6 with TRBJ2-7; 9 nucleotides agree with TRBD1. V dropped 4 bases and J dropped 2; count of bases not matched to a gene: 4. CDR3 length: 14 amino acids. The germline V gene encodes CDR1 SGHDT and CDR2 YYEEEE. The CDR3 is CASSRTGATYEQYF. The CDR3, as DNA: TGTGCCAGCAGCCGGACAGGGGCAACCTACGAGCAGTACTTC.

The rearrangement uses TRBV6-5 and TRBJ1-1; TRBD1 agrees at 8 bases. The CDR3 runs 14 residues. J was trimmed by 11 bases and V by 6 bases; bases with no gene match: 14. The V gene's germline CDR1 is MNHEY and CDR2 SVGAGI. For the CDR3, the DNA is TGTGCCAGCAGGCCGGACAGGGAAATCGGGGGGGCTTTCTTT. Protein: CASRPDREIGGAFF.

The rearrangement links TRBV21-1 to TRBJ1-2. TRBV21-1 is labeled a pseudogene. CDR3 length: 13 residues. CDR3 residues: CASSKEVNYGYTF. CDR3 in DNA: TGTGCCAGCAGCAAAGAGGTCAACTATGGCTACACCTTC.

The chain joins TRBV6-5 to TRBJ1-6; 9 positions match TRBD1. Germline values: CDR1 MNHEY, CDR2 SVGAGI. The V and J ends lost 7 bases and 8 bases, in that order; junction bases with no gene match: 9. The CDR3 extends over 15 amino acids. The CDR3 spells CASKRTGVGDSPLHF. The CDR3 DNA sequence: TGTGCCAGCAAACGGACAGGGGTTGGTGATTCACCCCTCCACTTT.

V usage is TRBV18 and J usage is TRBJ2-5; TRBD2 agrees at 15 bases. With V trimmed by 4 bases and J by 4 bases, 4 bases remained unmatched. Germline CDR1 and CDR2: KGHSH and LQKENI. The CDR3 contains 16 residues. The CDR3 is CASSHGLAGGRETQYF. The CDR3 DNA follows: TGTGCCAGCTCACACGGACTAGCGGGGGGGCGAGAGACCCAGTACTTC.

This chain joins TRBV6-5 and TRBJ1-2; tentatively, D is TRBD1 (5 bases). The V gene's germline CDR1 is MNHEY and CDR2 SVGAGI. Between the trimmed V and J ends, which lost 6 bases and 0 bases, there was a span of 11 bases. The CDR3 consists of 14 residues. The CDR3 DNA follows: TGTGCCAGCAGGCTTCCGGGGGCTAACTATGGCTACACCTTC. Residues: CASRLPGANYGYTF.

The gene calls are TRBV27 and TRBJ1-4; D not certain. V was shortened by 6 bases and J by 0 bases, with 23 bases between the two germline ends. The length of the CDR3 is 19 residues. The germline V gene encodes CDR1 MNHEY and CDR2 SMNVEV (reference sequence). The CDR3 region has the DNA TGTGCCAGCAGATCCCTTCAGACCAGCTGGGTTGCAACTAATGAAAAACTGTTTTTT. This translates into CASRSLQTSWVATNEKLFF.

The CDR3 bases are TGTGCCAGCAGTGACCCAGCGGGGGGGGCTTCCTACGAGCAGTACGTC. This gives the protein CASSDPAGGASYEQYV. V and J are TRBV6-1 and TRBJ2-7, with TRBD2 matching over 10 bases. Germline V gene data show CDR1 as MNHNS and CDR2 as SASEGT. The CDR3 contains 16 residues. V shed 3 bases and J 1 base; nucleotides not matched to a gene: 6.

As for this clone: Different DNA sequences within this sample yield the same CDR3. This chain joins TRBV19 and TRBJ2-1; D not resolved. Trimming shortened V by 1 base and J by 4 bases, and 2 bases separated the two germline ends. The CDR3 totals 12 residues. Germline V gives CDR1 LNHDA, CDR2 SQIVND (reference sequence). The CDR3 spells CASSIGYNEQFF. For the CDR3, the DNA is TGTGCCAGTAGTATAGGTTACAATGAGCAGTTCTTC.

The chain carries TRBV10-3 and TRBJ1-1; D gene unclear. This CDR3 contains 12 residues. CDR1 and CDR2 from the germline V gene are ENHRY and SYGVKD. V was shortened by 6 bases and J by 4 bases, with 9 bases between the two germline ends. The CDR3 bases are TGTGCCATCAGCGTGGGTGGCACTGAAGCTTTCTTT. Protein: CAISVGGTEAFF.

The J gene is TRBJ1-5, the V gene TRBV10-3; the D is unclear. The CDR3 extends over 14 amino acids. V was clipped by 10 bases and J by 2 bases, with 15 bases between them. Looked up from germline, CDR1 is ENHRY and CDR2 is SYGVKD. In DNA, the CDR3 is TGTGCCAGCCGGCGGGAGGGCGGCAATCAGCCCCAGCATTTT. It specifies CASRREGGNQPQHF.

This chain joins TRBV5-4 and TRBJ1-4; TRBD1 might be the D (5 bases). CDR3 size: 15 residues. Germline lookup yields CDR1 SGHNT and CDR2 YYREEE (reference sequence). The V end lost 4 bases, the J end lost 3 bases, and 13 bases lay between the germline ends. The CDR3 DNA reads TGTGCCAGCAGCCCTAGGAGGGGCGCTAATGAAAAACTGTTTTTT. Its translation is CASSPRRGANEKLFF. Full variable domain (remainder filled in from reference TRBV5-4 and TRBJ1-4): ETGVTQSPTHLIKTRGQQVTLRCSSQSGHNTVSWYQQALGQGPQFIFQYYREEENGRGNFPPRFSGLQFPNYSSELNVNALELDDSALYLCASSPRRGANEKLFFGSGTQLSVL.

Comment on this clone: The sample has other DNA sequences that encode this CDR3 too. This chain joins TRBV5-1 and TRBJ1-4; TRBD1 matches at 8 bases. The trim removed 4 bases at V and 6 bases at J, leaving 5 bases unmatched. The CDR3 extends over 14 amino acids. Germline CDR1 reads SGHRS; CDR2 reads YFSETQ. CDR3 coding DNA: TGCGCCAGCAGCCCCGGACAGGGACATGAAAAACTGTTTTTT. It is translated as CASSPGQGHEKLFF.

The chain carries TRBV3-1 (or the pseudogene TRBV3-2) and TRBJ2-3; TRBD2 might be the D (5 bases). Trimming stripped 0 bases from V and 13 bases from J, with 11 bases between. The CDR3 contains 12 residues. Germline assignment: CDR1 LGHDT and CDR2 YNNKEL (reference sequence). CDR3 sequence (DNA): TGTGCCAGCAGCCAAGATCGAAAGGAGGAGTATTTT. Its protein product is CASSQDRKEEYF.

A single count supports this clone. V and J are TRBV3-1 (or the pseudogene TRBV3-2) and TRBJ1-2, with a possible D match to TRBD1 (5 bases). With 1 base removed from V and 4 bases from J, the gap between germline ends came to 13 bases. CDR1 LGHDT and CDR2 YNNKEL come from the germline V gene (reference sequence). There are 15 residues in the CDR3. The CDR3 protein is CASSQAHGAFYGYTF. In nucleotides, the CDR3 is TGTGCCAGCAGCCAAGCACACGGGGCATTCTATGGCTACACCTTC.